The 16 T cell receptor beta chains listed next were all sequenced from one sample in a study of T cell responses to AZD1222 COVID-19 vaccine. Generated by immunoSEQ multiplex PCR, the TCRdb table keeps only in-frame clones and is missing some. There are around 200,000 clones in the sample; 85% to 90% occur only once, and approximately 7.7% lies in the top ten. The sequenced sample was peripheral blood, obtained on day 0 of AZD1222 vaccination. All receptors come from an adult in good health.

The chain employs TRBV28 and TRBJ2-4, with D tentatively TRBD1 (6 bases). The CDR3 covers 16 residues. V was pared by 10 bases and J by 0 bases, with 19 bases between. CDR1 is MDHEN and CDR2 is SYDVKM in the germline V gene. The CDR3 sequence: CATRDYREPAKNIQYF. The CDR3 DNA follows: TGTGCCACCAGAGATTACAGGGAGCCAGCCAAAAACATTCAGTACTTC.

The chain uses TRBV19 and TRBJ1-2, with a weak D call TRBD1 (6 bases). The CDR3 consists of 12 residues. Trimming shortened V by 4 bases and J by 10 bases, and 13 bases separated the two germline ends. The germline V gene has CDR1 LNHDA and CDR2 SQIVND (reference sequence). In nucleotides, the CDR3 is TGTGCCAGTAGTACGGACAGTTACGACTACACCTTC. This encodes CASSTDSYDYTF.

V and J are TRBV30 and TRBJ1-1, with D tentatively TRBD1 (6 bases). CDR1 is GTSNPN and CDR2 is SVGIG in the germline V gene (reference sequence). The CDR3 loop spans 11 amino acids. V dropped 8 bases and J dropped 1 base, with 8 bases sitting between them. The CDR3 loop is CAGRGNTEAFF. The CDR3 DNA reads TGTGCCGGCAGGGGGAACACTGAAGCTTTCTTT.

CDR3 residues: CSVDGGGSGDTQYF. CDR3 nucleotides: TGCAGCGTTGATGGTGGGGGCTCGGGAGATACGCAGTATTTT. This sequence joins TRBV29-1 and TRBJ2-3; D perhaps matches TRBD1 (6 bases). Germline lookup yields CDR1 SQVTM and CDR2 ANQGSEA. The CDR3 loop spans 14 amino acids. Trimming pared 3 bases from V and 5 bases from J, leaving 15 bases between.

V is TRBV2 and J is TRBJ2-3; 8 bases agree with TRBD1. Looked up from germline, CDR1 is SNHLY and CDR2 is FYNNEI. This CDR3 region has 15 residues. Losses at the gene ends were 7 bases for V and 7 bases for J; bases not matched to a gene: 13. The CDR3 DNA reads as TGTGCCAGCACCACCACCGGGACAGGACTTTATACGCAGTATTTT. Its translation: CASTTTGTGLYTQYF.

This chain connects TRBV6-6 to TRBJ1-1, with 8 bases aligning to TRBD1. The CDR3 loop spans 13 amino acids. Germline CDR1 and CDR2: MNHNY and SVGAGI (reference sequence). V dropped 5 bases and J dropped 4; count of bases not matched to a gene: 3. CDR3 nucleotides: TGTGCCAGCAGTCACACAGGGGGCACTGAAGCTTTCTTT. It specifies CASSHTGGTEAFF.

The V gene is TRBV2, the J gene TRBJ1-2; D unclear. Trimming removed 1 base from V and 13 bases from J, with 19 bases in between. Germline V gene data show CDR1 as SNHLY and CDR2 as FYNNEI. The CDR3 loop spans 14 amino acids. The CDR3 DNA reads TGTGCCAGCAGTGAAGACAGACCTGTCACCGAGAGCACCTTC. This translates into CASSEDRPVTESTF.

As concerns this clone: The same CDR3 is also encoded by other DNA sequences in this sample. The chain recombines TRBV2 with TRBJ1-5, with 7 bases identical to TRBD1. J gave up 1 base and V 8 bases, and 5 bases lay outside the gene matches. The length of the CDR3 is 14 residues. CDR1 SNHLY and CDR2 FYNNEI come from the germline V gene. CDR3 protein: CASGDRASNQPQHF. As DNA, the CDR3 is TGTGCCAGCGGAGACAGGGCCAGCAATCAGCCCCAGCATTTT.

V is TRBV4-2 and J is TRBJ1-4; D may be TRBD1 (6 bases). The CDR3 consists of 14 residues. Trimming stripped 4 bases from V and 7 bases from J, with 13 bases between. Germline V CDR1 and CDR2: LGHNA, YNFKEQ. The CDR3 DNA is TGTGCCAGCAGCCCGGGACACGGGCGTGAAAAACTGTTTTTT. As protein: CASSPGHGREKLFF.

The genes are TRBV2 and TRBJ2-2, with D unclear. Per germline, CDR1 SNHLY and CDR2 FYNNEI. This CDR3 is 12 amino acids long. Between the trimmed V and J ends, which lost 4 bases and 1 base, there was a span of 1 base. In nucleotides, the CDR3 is TGTGCCAGCAGTGGGAACACCGGGGAGCTGTTTTTT. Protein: CASSGNTGELFF.

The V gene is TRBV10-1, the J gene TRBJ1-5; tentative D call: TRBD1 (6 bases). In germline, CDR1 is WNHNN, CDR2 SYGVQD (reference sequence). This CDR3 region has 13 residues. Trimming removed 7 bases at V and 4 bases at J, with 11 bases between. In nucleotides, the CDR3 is TGCGCCAGCACCGAGGGGGGGAATCAGCCCCAGCATTTT. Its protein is CASTEGGNQPQHF.

CDR3 DNA: TGTGCCAGCAGCTTTCGGGACACCAAAGAGACCCAGTACTTC. It specifies CASSFRDTKETQYF. The gene calls are TRBV7-9 and TRBJ2-5; the D gene is possibly TRBD1 (6 bases). CDR1 is SEHNR and CDR2 is FQNEAQ in the germline V gene (reference sequence). The CDR3 consists of 14 residues. V was cut by 3 bases and J by 3 bases, with 11 bases left in between.

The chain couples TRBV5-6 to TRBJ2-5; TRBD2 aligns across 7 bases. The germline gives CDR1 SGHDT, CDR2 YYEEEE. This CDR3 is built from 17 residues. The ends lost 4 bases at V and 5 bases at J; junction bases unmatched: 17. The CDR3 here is CASSRGEGRLRGETQYF. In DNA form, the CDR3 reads TGTGCCAGCAGCCGGGGGGAGGGTCGCCTACGTGGGGAGACCCAGTACTTC.

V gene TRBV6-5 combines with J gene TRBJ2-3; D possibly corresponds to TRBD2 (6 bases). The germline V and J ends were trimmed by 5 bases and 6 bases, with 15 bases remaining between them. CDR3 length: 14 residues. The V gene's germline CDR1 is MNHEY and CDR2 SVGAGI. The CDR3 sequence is CASSPGLLTDTQYF. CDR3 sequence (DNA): TGTGCCAGCAGTCCGGGACTCCTCACGGATACGCAGTATTTT.

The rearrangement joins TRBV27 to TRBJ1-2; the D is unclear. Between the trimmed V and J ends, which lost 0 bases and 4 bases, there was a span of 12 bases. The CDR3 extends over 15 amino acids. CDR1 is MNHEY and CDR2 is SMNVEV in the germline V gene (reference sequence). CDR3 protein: CASSLSLRDIYGYTF. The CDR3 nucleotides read TGTGCCAGCAGTTTATCCCTGCGCGACATCTATGGCTACACCTTC.

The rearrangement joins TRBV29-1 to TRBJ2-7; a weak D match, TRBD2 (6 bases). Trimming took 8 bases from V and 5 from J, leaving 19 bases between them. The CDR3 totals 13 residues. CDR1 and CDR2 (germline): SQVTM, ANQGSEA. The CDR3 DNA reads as TGCAGCATTTGTAGAGGCGGGGTAGACGAGCAGTACTTC. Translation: CSICRGGVDEQYF.